The 13 T cell receptor beta chains given below trace back to one sample, sequenced in a study of T cells in Graves' hyperthyroidism and ophthalmopathy. There were TCR beta CDR3 regions amplified from RNA transcripts. HTBI primers were used for first-round RT-PCR of the TCR CDR3. From the multiplex PCR reads, TCRdb called clonotypes with MiXCR, one entry per CDR3 protein. The repertoire holds 450,000 to 700,000 distinct CDR3 sequences, with under 60% as singletons. The sample was peripheral blood or thyroid tissue (not recorded which). The origin of the receptors is an adult woman with Graves' disease, either hyperthyroidism or ophthalmopathy (not recorded which).

This sequence joins TRBV20-1 and TRBJ1-6; 10 bases are shared with TRBD1. Unmatched junction bases numbered 4, after V lost 6 bases and J lost 5 bases. This CDR3 is built from 14 residues. Germline CDR1 DFQATT, CDR2 SNEGSKA (reference sequence). CDR3 amino acids: CSADRGRDNSPLHF. In DNA, the CDR3 is TGCAGTGCCGACAGGGGGCGCGATAATTCACCCCTCCACTTT.

This clonotype showed up many times. V usage is TRBV7-2 and J usage is TRBJ2-5, with D hard to call. CDR1 and CDR2 (germline): SGHTA, FQGNSA. CDR3 size: 16 residues. Deletions cut 2 bases from V and 5 bases from J, with 18 bases between. The CDR3 DNA sequence: TGTGCCAGCAGCTTAAGTGTAACCAAATGGGTGGAGACCCAGTACTTC. It encodes CASSLSVTKWVETQYF.

The sample holds many counts of this clonotype. The chain is built from TRBV20-1 and TRBJ1-2; D is undetermined. CDR1 DFQATT and CDR2 SNEGSKA come from the germline V gene (reference sequence). The ends were cut back, 6 bases at V and 8 bases at J, with 7 bases in the middle. The CDR3 length is 9 residues. The CDR3 here is CSAPKGYTF. CDR3 bases: TGCAGTGCCCCCAAGGGCTACACCTTC.

CDR3 protein: CATSDTRLAGGETQYF. The CDR3 bases are TGTGCCACCAGTGACACAAGACTAGCGGGAGGAGAGACCCAGTACTTC. The chain has TRBV24-1 and TRBJ2-5; 13 nucleotides align to TRBD2. The CDR3 is 16 amino acids. Trimming took 4 bases from V and 4 from J; bases not matched to a gene: 5. Germline CDR1 and CDR2: KGHDR and SFDVKD.

The genes are TRBV7-9 and TRBJ1-6, with unresolved D. CDR3 length: 11 amino acids. In germline, CDR1 is SEHNR, CDR2 FQNEAQ (reference sequence). Trimming left V 6 bases short and J 14 bases short, with 11 bases between. The CDR3 region has the DNA TGTGCCAGCAGTTCCGGGAGGGCCCTCCACTTT. Encoded protein: CASSSGRALHF.

The rearrangement links TRBV10-3 to TRBJ1-6, with TRBD1 as a possible D gene (6 bases). This CDR3 is 16 amino acids long. CDR1 ENHRY and CDR2 SYGVKD come from the germline V gene. V lost 8 bases to trimming and J lost 0 bases, with 14 bases between them. DNA for the CDR3: TGTGCCATCGCCGGAGGGGGGGGCTCCTATAATTCACCCCTCCACTTT. Translation gives CAIAGGGGSYNSPLHF.

As concerns this clonotype: The junction shows a germline mismatch at one end, possibly a read error. The chain joins TRBV7-3 to TRBJ1-6; 9 bases are a match to TRBD1. The V gene's germline CDR1 is SGHTA and CDR2 FQGTGA. This CDR3 has 17 amino acids. The CDR3: CASSQPDRGSVDSPLHF. CDR3 nucleotide sequence: TGCGCCAGCAGCCAGCCTGACAGGGGGTCGGTTGATTCACCCCTCCACTTT.

The genes are TRBV6-1 and TRBJ1-6; D uncertain. Germline assignment: CDR1 MNHNS and CDR2 SASEGT. The CDR3 contains 14 residues. V was pared by 3 bases and J by 9 bases, with 12 bases between. CDR3 in amino acids: CASSDGLWASPLHF. The CDR3 DNA reads TGTGCCAGCAGTGATGGTCTATGGGCTTCACCCCTCCACTTT.

A remark on this clonotype: One base away lies a much larger clone, so this may be a sequencing read error. This rearrangement joins TRBV12-3 or TRBV12-4 to TRBJ1-5; D not resolved. V lost 3 bases to trimming and J lost 7 bases, with 13 bases between them. This CDR3 region has 14 residues. Written as DNA, the CDR3 is TGTGCCAGCAGTTTCAGAGCAATCTTGCAGCCCCAGCATTTT. This encodes CASSFRAILQPQHF.

The J gene is TRBJ1-2, the V gene TRBV6-1; TRBD1 matches 7 bases. The V gene end was trimmed by 6 bases and the J gene end by 4 bases; junction bases not matched to a gene: 14. CDR1 and CDR2 (germline): MNHNS, SASEGT. The CDR3 loop spans 16 amino acids. The CDR3 protein is CASRPKLTGLSYGYTF. In DNA form, the CDR3 reads TGTGCCAGCAGACCCAAACTGACAGGGCTAAGCTATGGCTACACCTTC.

This chain links TRBV10-3 with TRBJ2-5; D may be TRBD1 or TRBD2 (5 bases each). From germline, CDR1 is ENHRY and CDR2 SYGVKD. The CDR3 is 18 amino acids. V was cut by 4 bases and J by 5 bases, with 26 bases left in between. CDR3 sequence (DNA): TGTGCCATCAGTGCTTTGAGGGGCAGAACAGACTATGGCGAGACCCAGTACTTC. Translated, it gives CAISALRGRTDYGETQYF.

For this clonotype: No conserved phenylalanine or tryptophan ends this CDR3, so it is likely a read error. No DNA is shown, since the ends of the CDR3 on it are uncertain; the CDR3 is the one TCRdb lists. The chain combines TRBV7-2 with TRBJ1-4. From germline, CDR1 is SGHTA and CDR2 FQGNSA. Including both end residues, the CDR3 is 9 amino acids long. The CDR3 here is CASTPEGLE.

The genes are TRBV10-3 and TRBJ2-7; tentative D call: TRBD1 (6 bases). Germline CDR1 ENHRY, CDR2 SYGVKD. V lost 2 bases, J lost 4 bases, and 9 bases lay in between. CDR3 size: 13 residues. The chain's CDR3 is CAISEERGYEQYF. CDR3 nucleotides: TGTGCCATCAGTGAGGAGAGGGGGTACGAGCAGTACTTC.